This T cell receptor beta chain was recovered during a study of shared clonotypes between healthy human individuals. Study results and limitations: Against clonotypes common to all four donors, non-shared ones had lower generation probabilities.

This table comes from immunoSEQ multiplex PCR, and its TCRdb copy is limited to in-frame clones, with some not included. The profile shows more than 2,000,000 clones, 85% to 95% of them singletons. A word on this clone: No antigen is known for it.

The J segment lost 10 bases and the V segment lost 5 bases, leaving 14 bases of the junction unmatched. This CDR3 comprises 15 residues. Germline assignment: CDR1 MGHDK and CDR2 SYGVNS. The gene calls are TRBV25-1 and TRBJ2-1; TRBD1 matches 7 bases. The material sequenced was naive CD4+ T cells sorted from blood. Indicated subset: CD45RA+ positively selected. This receptor was identified in a man between 18 and 29 years old in good health. DNA of the CDR3: TGTGCCAGCAGTATAGGGACAGCGCTACCTCTGGAGCAGTTCTTC. Translation gives CASSIGTALPLEQFF.